Each of the 14 T cell receptor beta chains below was sequenced from the same sample in a study of CD8 T cells in Susac syndrome. A quantity of about 0.5 to 1 ug RNA underwent reverse transcription using random hexamers. Each CDR3 protein is one row after TCRdb ran MiXCR on the immunoSEQ multiplex PCR reads. The sample contains some 300,000 distinct CDR3 sequences, 70% to 90% of which appear only once. The source material was CD8+ T cells from PBMCs. These receptors all stem from a human donor with multiple sclerosis.

The rearrangement links TRBV28 to TRBJ2-7; D is perhaps TRBD1 (5 bases). Trimming pared 4 bases from V and 1 base from J, leaving 11 bases between. CDR3 length equals 14 residues. In germline, CDR1 is MDHEN, CDR2 SYDVKM. The CDR3 DNA is TGTGCCAGCAGTTCGCAGGGTTGGTCCTACGAGCAGTACTTC. Protein product: CASSSQGWSYEQYF.

The V call is TRBV2, the J call TRBJ1-5; perhaps TRBD1 as D (5 bases). The CDR3 sequence is 16 residues long. V was trimmed by 6 bases and J by 2 bases, leaving 17 bases between them. Germline V gene sequence: CDR1 SNHLY, CDR2 FYNNEI. CDR3 DNA: TGTGCCAGCAGAACTGACTTAGGGGACGGCAATCAGCCCCAGCATTTT. It specifies CASRTDLGDGNQPQHF.

The CDR3 nucleotides read TGTGCCAGCAGCTTATCTGGACCCACGGATGAGCAGTTCTTC. It translates to CASSLSGPTDEQFF. The gene calls are TRBV11-2 and TRBJ2-1; D gene ambiguous. This CDR3 is built from 14 residues. V was pared by 2 bases and J by 8 bases, with 13 bases between. CDR1 is SGHAT and CDR2 is FQNNGV in the germline V gene.

This sequence joins TRBV27 and TRBJ2-1, with D uncertain. V lost 6 bases, J lost 0 bases, and 9 bases lay in between. The germline V gene has CDR1 MNHEY and CDR2 SMNVEV (reference sequence). The CDR3 has 14 amino acids. The CDR3 loop is CASRRQPSYNEQFF. The CDR3 coding sequence is TGTGCCAGCAGGCGTCAGCCCTCCTACAATGAGCAGTTCTTC.

The rearrangement uses TRBV4-2 and TRBJ2-7, with 11 positions matching TRBD2. The V gene end was trimmed by 1 base and the J gene end by 6 bases; junction bases not matched to a gene: 5. Germline CDR1 reads LGHNA; CDR2 reads YNFKEQ. The CDR3 loop spans 15 amino acids. CDR3 in DNA: TGTGCCAGCAGCCAAGGTACACTAGCGGGAGTCGAGCAGTACTTC. Amino acids: CASSQGTLAGVEQYF.

This sequence joins TRBV12-3 or TRBV12-4 and TRBJ2-1; TRBD2 matches at 8 bases. Unmatched junction bases numbered 8, after V lost 8 bases and J lost 8 bases. This CDR3 region has 13 residues. CDR3 sequence: CASEAGVDYEQFF. The CDR3 bases are TGTGCCAGCGAAGCGGGAGTTGACTATGAGCAGTTCTTC.

This chain connects TRBV4-1 to TRBJ2-7, with D perhaps matching TRBD1 (5 bases). Germline CDR1 is MGHRA and CDR2 is YSYEKL. The CDR3 sequence is 13 residues long. The V end was cut by 1 base, the J end by 4 bases, with 8 bases between. CDR3 nucleotide sequence: TGCGCCAGCAGCCAAGGACAGCGTTACGAGCAGTACTTC. It codes for CASSQGQRYEQYF.

This clonotype has only one observation. CDR3 bases: TGTGCCAGCAGCGCATCCGGGACAAGCCCTTATGGCTACACCTTC. The encoded protein is CASSASGTSPYGYTF. V and J are TRBV9 and TRBJ1-2; D might be TRBD1 (6 bases). The CDR3 contains 15 residues. Deletions cut 3 bases from V and 5 bases from J, with 17 bases between. From germline, CDR1 is SGDLS and CDR2 YYNGEE.

The chain employs TRBV4-1 and TRBJ2-1; TRBD1 matches 9 bases. The length of the CDR3 is 15 residues. CDR1 and CDR2 (germline): MGHRA, YSYEKL. The V and J ends lost 3 bases and 9 bases, in that order; junction bases with no gene match: 9. CDR3 sequence reads: CASSHIGTGYGEQFF. The DNA of the CDR3 is TGCGCCAGCAGCCACATCGGGACAGGGTATGGTGAGCAGTTCTTC.

The chain links TRBV5-6 to TRBJ2-7; D is perhaps TRBD2 (6 bases). Germline CDR1 is SGHDT and CDR2 is YYEEEE. The CDR3 runs 15 residues. With 3 bases removed from V and 0 bases from J, the gap between germline ends came to 13 bases. CDR3 sequence reads: CASSWRDRSSYEQYF. The CDR3 nucleotides are TGTGCCAGCAGCTGGAGGGACCGGAGCTCCTACGAGCAGTACTTC.

The chain links TRBV12-5 to TRBJ2-3; D is perhaps TRBD1 or TRBD2 (5 bases each). Trimming pared 4 bases from V and 1 base from J, leaving 12 bases between. Germline V gives CDR1 LGHNT, CDR2 FRNRAP. There are 15 residues in the CDR3. The CDR3: CASGWGKGGTDTQYF. The CDR3 nucleotides are TGTGCTAGTGGTTGGGGGAAAGGGGGCACAGATACGCAGTATTTT.

The sample holds one count of this clonotype. The chain has TRBV11-2 and TRBJ2-3; the D is unclear. V lost 2 bases and J 3 bases, leaving 6 bases between the germline ends. CDR1 and CDR2 (germline): SGHAT, FQNNGV. This CDR3 has 13 residues. This chain's CDR3 is CASSLLLTDTQYF. The CDR3 DNA follows: TGTGCCAGCAGCTTACTCCTAACAGATACGCAGTATTTT. The complete variable domain, with remaining parts taken from reference TRBV11-2 and TRBJ2-3, reads EAGVAQSPRYKIIEKRQSVAFWCNPISGHATLYWYQQILGQGPKLLIQFQNNGVVDDSQLPKDRFSAERLKGVDSTLKIQPAKLEDSAVYLCASSLLLTDTQYFGPGTRLTVL.

This clonotype appeared a few times. V usage is TRBV7-9 and J usage is TRBJ2-2; 9 positions match TRBD2. The length of the CDR3 is 16 residues. Per germline, CDR1 SEHNR and CDR2 FQNEAQ (reference sequence). The trim removed 3 bases at V and 3 bases at J, leaving 5 bases unmatched. The CDR3 DNA sequence: TGTGCCAGCAGCTTCCAGCTAGCGGGGTACACCGGGGAGCTGTTTTTT. It codes for CASSFQLAGYTGELFF.

The chain combines TRBV19 with TRBJ2-7, with D perhaps TRBD2 (6 bases). Between the trimmed V and J ends, which lost 5 bases and 7 bases, there was a span of 12 bases. CDR3 size: 12 residues. The V gene's germline CDR1 is LNHDA and CDR2 SQIVND (reference sequence). CDR3 nucleotide sequence: TGTGCCAGTAGTGCTGCCGGGACTGAGCAGTACTTC. Translating it yields CASSAAGTEQYF.